The rows below give T cell receptor beta chains drawn from one sample of a study of OX40 agonist ivuxolimab in advanced cancers. TCRdb's table, derived via immunoSEQ multiplex PCR, lists solely in-frame clones and lacks some. The sample contains over 30,000 clones, under 85% of which appear only once. Source: CD4+ or CD8+ T cells sorted from blood, taken in a trial of the OX40 agonist ivuxolimab. The source is an adult with an advanced solid tumor such as melanoma, head and neck, liver or kidney cancer. CDR3s include the opening cysteine and the closing phenylalanine or tryptophan. D genes are given only for firm matches. Expanded clones get a size class; other rows say once, few or many, or leave the size out.

TGTGCCAGCAGCTGGGGGACTAGCGGGTCGAATGAGCAGTTCTTC	CASSWGTSGSNEQFF	TRBD2	.	TRBV5-8	TRBJ2-1
TGCACCAGCAGCCAAGCAAGAGCAGGGAACTATGGCTACACCTTC	CTSSQARAGNYGYTF	.	.	TRBV1	TRBJ1-2
TGTGCCAGCAGCCAAACAGGGTGGGGATGGACTAATGAAAAACTGTTTTTT	CASSQTGWGWTNEKLFF	.	.	TRBV4-2	TRBJ1-4
TGTGCCAGCAGCTGGGACAGGGGTAGAGAGGAGCAGTACTTC	CASSWDRGREEQYF	TRBD1	.	TRBV5-4	TRBJ2-7
TGTGCCAGCAGTCCCACAGGGGACGGGTACAATGAGCAGTTCTTC	CASSPTGDGYNEQFF	TRBD1	.	TRBV6-5	TRBJ2-1
TGTGCCAGCAGTTTATTGGGGCCTAATGAAAAACTGTTTTTT	CASSLLGPNEKLFF	.	.	TRBV27	TRBJ1-4
TGCGCCAGCAGCCTACAGGAGTTTAGCAATCAGCCCCAGCATTTT	CASSLQEFSNQPQHF	.	once	TRBV4-1	TRBJ1-5
TGTGCCAGCTCACCACCGCAGGGCGGAGGATCCGGAAAACTGTTTTTT	CASSPPQGGGSGKLFF	.	once	TRBV18	TRBJ1-4
TGCGCCAGCAGCCCTCGGGGGGCGGGCACAGATACGCAGTATTTT	CASSPRGAGTDTQYF	.	few	TRBV5-1	TRBJ2-3
TGTGCCAGCAGTTTTATGAACACTGAAGCTTTCTTT	CASSFMNTEAFF	.	.	TRBV28	TRBJ1-1
TGCGCCAGCAGCTGGGCACAGGGTACCGGGGAGCTGTTTTTT	CASSWAQGTGELFF	.	.	TRBV5-1	TRBJ2-2
TGTGCCAGCAGCGTAATGACAGGGGATGACACTGAAGCTTTCTTT	CASSVMTGDDTEAFF	TRBD1	.	TRBV9	TRBJ1-1
TGCGCCAGCAAGGGAGGGGGGGAAGAGTGGACTGAAGCTTTCTTT	CASKGGGEEWTEAFF	.	.	TRBV5-1	TRBJ1-1
TGTGCCAGCAGTGCCCGGTACGAGCAGTACTTC	CASSARYEQYF	.	.	TRBV25-1	TRBJ2-7
TGTGCCAGCAGCTCGGGACTAGCGGGGAAGTTAGAGACCCAGTACTTC	CASSSGLAGKLETQYF	TRBD2	few	TRBV7-9	TRBJ2-5
TGTGCCAGCAGCACTCGACAGGGGACCACAGATACGCAGTATTTT	CASSTRQGTTDTQYF	TRBD1	.	TRBV9	TRBJ2-3
TGTGCCACCAGCAGCGGGACCTCTAAGCTGTTTTTT	CATSSGTSKLFF	.	once	TRBV15	TRBJ1-4
TGTGCCAGCAGCCCAGCCCCGGGACGGAGGTACTTC	CASSPAPGRRYF	.	.	TRBV11-2	TRBJ2-7
TGTGCCAGCAGCTCCAGGGGGGGCTATGGCTACACCTTC	CASSSRGGYGYTF	TRBD1	once	TRBV7-8	TRBJ1-2
TGTGCCAGCAGTCCCGGGACTAGCGGGGAATACGAGCAGTACTTC	CASSPGTSGEYEQYF	TRBD2	.	TRBV27	TRBJ2-7
TGCGCCAGCAGCTTGGACCACACTGAAGCTTTCTTT	CASSLDHTEAFF	.	.	TRBV5-1	TRBJ1-1
TGTGCCAGCAGGGGGACAAGCGCTAACTATGGCTACACCTTC	CASRGTSANYGYTF	.	.	TRBV6-1	TRBJ1-2
TGTGCCAGCAGCTCCTATCCCGGGACTAGCGGGTACAATGAGCAGTTCTTC	CASSSYPGTSGYNEQFF	TRBD2	.	TRBV7-2	TRBJ2-1
TGTGCCAGCAGCTCCGGGACGACCACAAATCAGCCCCAGCATTTT	CASSSGTTTNQPQHF	.	.	TRBV5-6	TRBJ1-5
TGTGCCAGCAGCGAAAGCAGGGGGAACAATTCACCCCTCCACTTT	CASSESRGNNSPLHF	TRBD1	.	TRBV5-4	TRBJ1-6
TGTGCCAGCAGCCCCCGGGCAACCGCGAACACCGGGGAGCTGTTTTTT	CASSPRATANTGELFF	.	.	TRBV7-3	TRBJ2-2
TGTGCCTGGAGTGATAACGCCGTCACTGAAGCTTTCTTT	CAWSDNAVTEAFF	.	few	TRBV30	TRBJ1-1
TGCAGTGCTAGTTTTGGAAACACCATATATTTT	CSASFGNTIYF	.	.	TRBV20-1	TRBJ1-3
TGTGCCAGCAGACCCCGGGTGGGGGTGAACACTGAAGCTTTCTTT	CASRPRVGVNTEAFF	.	few	TRBV27	TRBJ1-1
TGTGCCAGCAGTTACGTGGACAGGGGGGCGTTCGGGGAGCTGTTTTTT	CASSYVDRGAFGELFF	TRBD1	.	TRBV6-5	TRBJ2-2
TGTGCCAGCTCACAGTCCAGGGGGGACACCGGGGAGCTGTTTTTT	CASSQSRGDTGELFF	.	.	TRBV18	TRBJ2-2
TGCGCCAGCAGCCAAGAAGGAGGGGCAGGGGTTGCCAATGAGCAGTTCTTC	CASSQEGGAGVANEQFF	.	.	TRBV4-1	TRBJ2-1
TGTGCCAGCAGCTTAAGCCTCCCGGGGCTTAATGAGCAGTTCTTC	CASSLSLPGLNEQFF	.	.	TRBV7-2	TRBJ2-1
TGTGCCAGCAGTTCTCACGGGGAGGATACGCAGTATTTT	CASSSHGEDTQYF	.	once	TRBV9	TRBJ2-3
TGTGCCAGCAGCTTAGTCGTGGCAGGGGGGTTCTTCTCTGGAAACACCATATATTTT	CASSLVVAGGFFSGNTIYF	TRBD1	.	TRBV7-6	TRBJ1-3
TGTGCCAGCAGCAATACAGGGTCTGCGGACACTGAAGCTTTCTTT	CASSNTGSADTEAFF	.	.	TRBV6-6	TRBJ1-1
TGTGCCAGTAGTCCTTGGGAGGGCGGGTACTCCTACGAGCAGTACTTC	CASSPWEGGYSYEQYF	TRBD2	once	TRBV19	TRBJ2-7
TGTGCCAGCAGCCAATTCGACGTGGTGGAGCAGTACTTC	CASSQFDVVEQYF	.	few	TRBV16	TRBJ2-7
TGCGCCAGCAGTGAGAATGTACTTACCGGCTATGGCTACACCTTC	CASSENVLTGYGYTF	.	.	TRBV10-1	TRBJ1-2
TGTGCCTGGGCCCCGGAGGGAGTGGCGGTGCGCGGCTACACCTTC	CAWAPEGVAVRGYTF	.	once	TRBV30	TRBJ1-2
TGTGCCAGCAGCCGGGACAGGGAAGATGGCTACACCTTC	CASSRDREDGYTF	TRBD1	few	TRBV6-6	TRBJ1-2
TGTGCCAGCACCATCGGGGCAGGGCTTTATGGCTACACCTTC	CASTIGAGLYGYTF	.	once	TRBV6-5	TRBJ1-2
TGTGCCAGCAGCTTATTTACAGGGTTCAGAGAGGGCGAGCAGTACTTC	CASSLFTGFREGEQYF	.	medium-sized	TRBV7-9	TRBJ2-7
TGCGCCAGCAGCGTGACAGGGGGCGGCACTGAAGCTTTCTTT	CASSVTGGGTEAFF	TRBD1	once	TRBV5-1	TRBJ1-1
TGTGCCAGCAGGGCGGGGTCTAGCGGGGTAAATGAGCAGTTCTTC	CASRAGSSGVNEQFF	TRBD2	few	TRBV6-5	TRBJ2-1
TGTGCCAGCAGCTTAGCGAAGAGGGGGAACACTGAAGCTTTCTTT	CASSLAKRGNTEAFF	.	.	TRBV7-9	TRBJ1-1
TGTGCCAGTAACCCGGTCCGCTCTAACCCTAAGCCTGGGGCCAACGTCCTGACTTTC	CASNPVRSNPKPGANVLTF	.	.	TRBV19	TRBJ2-6
TGCAGCGCTCTCCCGTCGACAGTCACCTCTGGAAACACCATATATTTT	CSALPSTVTSGNTIYF	.	.	TRBV29-1	TRBJ1-3
TGTGCCAGCAGTCGCGGGGGGAGCAAAAACACTGAAGCTTTCTTT	CASSRGGSKNTEAFF	.	.	TRBV25-1	TRBJ1-1
TGTGCCAGCAGAACAGGGGGCCCGAACAGGGGGGATACGCAGTATTTT	CASRTGGPNRGDTQYF	TRBD1	.	TRBV5-6	TRBJ2-3
TGTGCCAGTAGTCTCAAAGGGACAGGTAGGGTAAGGACTGAAGCTTTCTTT	CASSLKGTGRVRTEAFF	TRBD1	.	TRBV19	TRBJ1-1